A selection of T cell receptor beta chains follows, all from one sample in a study of regulatory T cells in long-lasting Graves disease. TCRdb itself ran the multiplex PCR reads through MiXCR, one entry per CDR3 protein. The top ten hold 12% of the sample, which has some 220,000 distinct CDR3 sequences, around a fifth seen once. This same sample was also part of a study on T cells in Graves' hyperthyroidism and ophthalmopathy.

The sample consisted of peripheral blood mononuclear cells (PBMCs), taken at new diagnosis, from a patient treated with antithyroid drugs. These receptors all stem from a woman in her twenties or thirties with Graves disease. Both conserved end residues are trimmed from each CDR3. The order of the fields is V gene, J gene, CDR3 protein.

V: TRBV19; J: TRBJ1-2; CDR3: ASRSQGGTNYGYT
V: TRBV20-1; J: TRBJ1-2; CDR3: SARDGRPRGGYT
V: TRBV20-1; J: TRBJ1-2; CDR3: SATALGQIYGYT
V: TRBV28; J: TRBJ2-6; CDR3: ASSSWTSLSTGANVLT
V: TRBV29-1; J: TRBJ1-1; CDR3: SVEEPGGRNTEAF
V: TRBV6-2/TRBV6-3; J: TRBJ1-2; CDR3: ASSPGTATRGYT
V: TRBV12-3/TRBV12-4; J: TRBJ2-3; CDR3: ASSQTGLVRPDTQY
V: TRBV7-6; J: TRBJ2-7; CDR3: ASSYGRDRGGDEQY
V: TRBV19; J: TRBJ1-2; CDR3: ASSPFGALNYGYT
V: TRBV20-1; J: TRBJ2-7; CDR3: SAREGTSGRSEQY
V: TRBV18; J: TRBJ2-1; CDR3: ASSLLVDRGFNEQF
V: TRBV6-5; J: TRBJ1-1; CDR3: ASSYAGKNTEAF
V: TRBV20-1; J: TRBJ1-1; CDR3: SPDLREAF
V: TRBV12-3/TRBV12-4; J: TRBJ1-1; CDR3: ASSLTVGMNTEAF
V: TRBV7-2; J: TRBJ2-3; CDR3: ASSPKTSGRNTQY
V: TRBV6-1; J: TRBJ1-2; CDR3: ASSLDREGGYT
V: TRBV6-2/TRBV6-3; J: TRBJ2-5; CDR3: ATDRDGLQETQY
V: TRBV19; J: TRBJ2-7; CDR3: ASSRRGQGATYEQY
V: TRBV27; J: TRBJ1-1; CDR3: ASSSFIAEGTEAF
V: TRBV10-1; J: TRBJ1-1; CDR3: ASSVNRAATEAF
V: TRBV6-1; J: TRBJ2-7; CDR3: ASRRRGQADYEQY
V: TRBV3-1; J: TRBJ2-3; CDR3: ASSQDMTSGGAVQY
V: TRBV13; J: TRBJ2-7; CDR3: ASSRNYEQY
V: TRBV6-4; J: TRBJ1-1; CDR3: ASSVDTLGDTEAF
V: TRBV5-1; J: TRBJ1-2; CDR3: ASSLDGRQYGYT
V: TRBV27; J: TRBJ1-2; CDR3: ASSLSRGAGNYGYT
V: TRBV10-3; J: TRBJ1-4; CDR3: ATHRENEKLF
V: TRBV18; J: TRBJ1-1; CDR3: ASSPQGAEAF
V: TRBV11-2; J: TRBJ1-5; CDR3: AGSLTGNQPQH
V: TRBV5-5; J: TRBJ1-1; CDR3: ASSGVRQGEAF
V: TRBV28; J: TRBJ2-7; CDR3: ASNDRAYEQY